One and the same sample provided the 8 T cell receptor beta chains below, sequenced in a study of blood T cell repertoires in COVID-19. Only in-frame clones appear in the TCRdb table, and some are missing; sequencing was by immunoSEQ multiplex PCR. The sample has fewer than 200,000 clones; about nine tenths are singletons. The specimen sequenced was peripheral blood. All receptors derive from a woman aged 50 to 65 with acute or convalescent COVID-19.

Concerning this clone: The same CDR3 also results from other DNA sequences found in this sample. The chain has TRBV5-1 and TRBJ2-7, with D hard to call. V lost 0 bases and J lost 0, with 7 bases in between. The germline V gene has CDR1 SGHRS and CDR2 YFSETQ. The CDR3 extends over 14 amino acids. CDR3 DNA: TGCGCCAGCAGCTTGGAGGCGGTCTCCTACGAGCAGTACTTC. Translated: CASSLEAVSYEQYF.

V and J are TRBV11-2 and TRBJ2-3; D remains unclear. Deletions cut 3 bases from V and 4 bases from J, with 5 bases between. The CDR3 sequence is 12 residues long. Germline lookup yields CDR1 SGHAT and CDR2 FQNNGV. CDR3 nucleotide sequence: TGTGCCAGCAGCTTTAGTCCAGATACGCAGTATTTT. Translating gives CASSFSPDTQYF. Full variable domain (missing parts from reference TRBV11-2 and TRBJ2-3): EAGVAQSPRYKIIEKRQSVAFWCNPISGHATLYWYQQILGQGPKLLIQFQNNGVVDDSQLPKDRFSAERLKGVDSTLKIQPAKLEDSAVYLCASSFSPDTQYFGPGTRLTVL.

DNA for the CDR3: TGTGCCAGCAGTTACTGGAGTAACTATGGCTACACCTTC. Amino acid sequence: CASSYWSNYGYTF. The chain recombines TRBV6-2 or TRBV6-3 with TRBJ1-2; D is ambiguous. Germline V gives CDR1 MNHEY, CDR2 SVGEGT. V was shortened by 1 base and J by 1 base, with 4 bases between the two germline ends. The CDR3 consists of 13 residues.

The chain uses TRBV6-5 and TRBJ1-2; 9 nucleotides agree with TRBD1. With 6 bases clipped from V and 6 bases from J, the junction kept 5 bases outside the gene matches. Germline CDR1 MNHEY, CDR2 SVGAGI. This CDR3 is built from 13 residues. The CDR3 DNA reads as TGTGCCAGCAGACCCGGACAGGGGAATGGCTACACCTTC. Translating gives CASRPGQGNGYTF.

The genes are TRBV5-1 and TRBJ2-6; D gene uncertain. Germline V gene data show CDR1 as SGHRS and CDR2 as YFSETQ. The CDR3 length is 15 residues. With 0 bases removed from V and 4 bases from J, the gap between germline ends came to 8 bases. The CDR3 DNA reads TGCGCCAGCAGCTTGGGGCAGTCCGGGGCCAACGTCCTGACTTTC. Protein: CASSLGQSGANVLTF.

This clone appeared a single time. The chain is built from TRBV6-2 or TRBV6-3 and TRBJ1-2, with unresolved D. This CDR3 has 12 amino acids. The V gene's germline CDR1 is MNHEY and CDR2 SVGEGT. Between the trimmed V and J ends, which lost 4 bases and 5 bases, there was a span of 8 bases. CDR3 nucleotides: TGTGCCAGCAGTTTTGGCCAATATGGCTACACCTTC. Protein: CASSFGQYGYTF.

The chain links TRBV12-3 or TRBV12-4 to TRBJ2-7; D gene unclear. V lost 2 bases and J lost 4, with 6 bases in between. There are 12 residues in the CDR3. The CDR3 nucleotides read TGTGCCAGCAGTTTATGGGCGTACGAGCAGTACTTC. Encoded protein: CASSLWAYEQYF.

The chain joins TRBV5-1 to TRBJ1-1; TRBD1 aligns across 10 bases. CDR1 is SGHRS and CDR2 is YFSETQ in the germline V gene. The CDR3 has 15 amino acids. With V trimmed by 1 base and J by 3 bases, 3 bases remained unmatched. CDR3 DNA: TGCGCCAGCAGCTTGAGGGACAGGGGTGACACTGAAGCTTTCTTT. It codes for CASSLRDRGDTEAFF.